The 3 T cell receptor beta chains below were found in one sample sequenced in a study of cytomegalovirus exposure and HLA in healthy donors. Primers for the PCR totalled 60 Vbeta and 13 Jbeta. TCRdb keeps only in-frame clones here, not all; method: immunoSEQ multiplex PCR. The sample gives over 150,000 clones, 82% of which show up once; over 0.85% is in the top ten. The sample consisted of PBMCs. The receptor set was obtained from a girl aged 2 to 9 in good health and CMV-seropositive.

The J gene is TRBJ1-1, the V gene TRBV10-2; tentative D call: TRBD1 (6 bases). Trimming took 5 bases from V and 2 from J, leaving 12 bases between them. This CDR3 is built from 14 residues. In germline, CDR1 is WSHSY, CDR2 SAAADI. The CDR3 is CASSPDRINTEAFF. The CDR3 DNA reads TGCGCCAGCAGTCCAGACAGGATTAACACTGAAGCTTTCTTT.

This clone occurred a few times. The J gene is TRBJ1-5, the V gene TRBV30, with 8 bases fitting TRBD1. Germline V gene lookup returns CDR1 GTSNPN and CDR2 SVGIG (reference sequence). V gave up 1 base and J gave up 2 bases; unmatched junction bases: 1. The CDR3 has 14 residues. For the CDR3, the DNA is TGTGCCTGGAGTGGCAGGGGGCGCAATCAGCCCCAGCATTTT. This codes for CAWSGRGRNQPQHF.

V usage is TRBV7-2 and J usage is TRBJ2-5; TRBD2 might be the D (5 bases). The CDR3 runs 15 residues. Germline CDR1 is SGHTA and CDR2 is FQGNSA. V was trimmed by 0 bases and J by 1 base, leaving 9 bases between them. CDR3 nucleotide sequence: TGTGCCAGCAGCTTAGCAGCGGCTACCCAAGAGACCCAGTACTTC. Translating gives CASSLAAATQETQYF.